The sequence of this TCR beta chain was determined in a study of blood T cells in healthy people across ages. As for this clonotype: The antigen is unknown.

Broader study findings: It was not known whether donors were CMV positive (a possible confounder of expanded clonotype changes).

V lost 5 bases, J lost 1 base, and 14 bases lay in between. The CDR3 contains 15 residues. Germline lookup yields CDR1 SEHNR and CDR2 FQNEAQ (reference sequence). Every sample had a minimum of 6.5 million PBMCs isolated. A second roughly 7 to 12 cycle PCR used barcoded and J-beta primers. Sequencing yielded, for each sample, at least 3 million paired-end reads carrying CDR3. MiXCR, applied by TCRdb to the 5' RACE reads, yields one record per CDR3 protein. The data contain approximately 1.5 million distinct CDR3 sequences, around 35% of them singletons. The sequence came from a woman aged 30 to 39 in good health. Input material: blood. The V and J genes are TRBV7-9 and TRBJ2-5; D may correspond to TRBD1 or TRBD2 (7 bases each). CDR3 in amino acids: CASSQGGDTQETQYF. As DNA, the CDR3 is TGTGCCAGCAGCCAGGGGGGGGATACCCAAGAGACCCAGTACTTC.